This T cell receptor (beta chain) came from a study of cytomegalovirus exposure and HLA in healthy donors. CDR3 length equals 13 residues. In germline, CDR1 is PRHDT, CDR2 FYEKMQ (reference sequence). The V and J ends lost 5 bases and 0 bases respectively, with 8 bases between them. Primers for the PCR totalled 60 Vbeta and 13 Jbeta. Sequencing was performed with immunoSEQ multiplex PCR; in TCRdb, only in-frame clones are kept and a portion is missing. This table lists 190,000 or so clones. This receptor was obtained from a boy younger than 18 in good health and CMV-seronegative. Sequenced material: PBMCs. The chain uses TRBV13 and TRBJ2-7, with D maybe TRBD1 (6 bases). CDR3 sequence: CASSEDSSYEQYF. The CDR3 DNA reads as TGTGCCAGCAGCGAGGACAGCTCCTACGAGCAGTACTTC.